What follows are 10 T cell receptor beta chains derived from one specimen sequenced in a study of Ad26.COV2.S vaccination and SARS-CoV-2 variants. Libraries were prepared by immunoSEQ multiplex PCR; TCRdb keeps only in-frame clonotypes and omits some of them. The table has hundreds of thousands of clones, around 87% seen once. Treatment in this sample: roughly 18 received Ad26.COV2.S at low or high dose, single or two shots; about 5 received placebo; per-sample allocation not given. Sample collection was performed on day 63 after the first vaccine or placebo injection. Sequenced material: peripheral blood, taken in a trial of Ad26.COV2.S vaccine versus placebo. These receptors were obtained from a person aged 18-65 years who received the Ad26.COV2.S COVID-19 vaccine or a placebo.

V gene TRBV27 combines with J gene TRBJ2-1; the D gene is possibly TRBD1 (6 bases). Between the trimmed V and J ends, which lost 5 bases and 2 bases, there was a span of 13 bases. Germline lookup yields CDR1 MNHEY and CDR2 SMNVEV (reference sequence). The CDR3 sequence is 15 residues long. The CDR3 is CASSPDRIPYNEQFF. The CDR3 DNA reads as TGTGCCAGCAGTCCGGACAGAATCCCCTACAATGAGCAGTTCTTC.

J is TRBJ1-5 and V is TRBV12-5, with 7 bases that match TRBD1. Germline values: CDR1 LGHNT, CDR2 FRNRAP. The junction had 5 bases not matched to a gene; V was cut back by 6 bases and J by 0 bases. This CDR3 spans 15 amino acids. The CDR3 reads CASGQDRDSNQPQHF. The CDR3 coding sequence is TGTGCTAGTGGCCAAGACAGGGATAGCAATCAGCCCCAGCATTTT.

The J gene is TRBJ2-7, the V gene TRBV15; D tentatively reads TRBD1 or TRBD2 (6 bases each). V was clipped by 8 bases and J by 6 bases, with 20 bases between them. CDR3 length: 14 residues. Germline CDR1 and CDR2: LNHNV and YYDKDF (reference sequence). The CDR3 DNA is TGTGCCACCTCTGACCGACAGGCGCGGGGCGAGCAGTACTTC. This gives the protein CATSDRQARGEQYF.

Turning to this clone: Other DNA sequences in this specimen translate into the identical CDR3. The chain couples TRBV30 to TRBJ1-2; unclear D gene. V gave up 0 bases and J gave up 4 bases, with 6 bases separating them. Germline loops: CDR1 GTSNPN, CDR2 SVGIG (reference sequence). The CDR3 has 12 residues. DNA for the CDR3: TGTGCCTGGAGTGTATCAAGCTATGGCTACACCTTC. Residues: CAWSVSSYGYTF.

This sequence joins TRBV5-1 and TRBJ1-1; 10 bases agree with TRBD1. V lost 4 bases, J lost 1 base, and 13 bases stayed unmatched. The CDR3 totals 18 residues. The germline CDR1 and CDR2 sequences are SGHRS and YFSETQ. Here the CDR3 reads CASSGAPGQGNSNTEAFF. The CDR3 DNA sequence: TGCGCCAGCAGCGGAGCCCCGGGACAGGGGAATTCGAACACTGAAGCTTTCTTT. The whole variable domain, filled in from reference TRBV5-1 and TRBJ1-1, reads KAGVTQTPRYLIKTRGQQVTLSCSPISGHRSVSWYQQTPGQGLQFLFEYFSETQRNKGNFPGRFSGRQFSNSRSEMNVSTLELGDSALYLCASSGAPGQGNSNTEAFFGQGTRLTVV.

The J gene is TRBJ1-1, the V gene TRBV5-5; TRBD1 is a possible D gene (5 bases). Trimming left V 3 bases short and J 1 base short, with 13 bases between. CDR3 size: 15 residues. Germline V lookup: CDR1 SGHKS, CDR2 YYEKEE (reference sequence). CDR3 sequence: CASSYSGTQNTEAFF. DNA of the CDR3: TGTGCCAGCAGCTACTCCGGGACGCAGAACACTGAAGCTTTCTTT.

CDR3: CASSQESSNQPQHF. CDR3 nucleotide sequence: TGTGCCAGCAGCCAAGAGAGTAGCAATCAGCCCCAGCATTTT. The rearrangement uses TRBV16 and TRBJ1-5; D gene ambiguous. CDR1 is KGHSY, CDR2 FQNENV, per germline. The V end lost 2 bases, the J end lost 0 bases, and 5 bases lay between the germline ends. The CDR3 runs to 14 residues.

This clone was observed once. The chain has TRBV9 and TRBJ2-3; D ambiguous. The CDR3 runs 13 residues. Trimming removed 0 bases at V and 2 bases at J, with 4 bases between. Per germline, CDR1 SGDLS and CDR2 YYNGEE. The CDR3 loop reads CASSVDHTDTQYF. CDR3 in DNA: TGTGCCAGCAGCGTAGACCACACAGATACGCAGTATTTT.

The CDR3 protein is CASSLRVGMNTEAFF. CDR3 bases: TGTGCCAGCAGCTTAAGGGTGGGAATGAACACTGAAGCTTTCTTT. This rearrangement joins TRBV7-6 to TRBJ1-1; D call uncertain. This CDR3 has 15 residues. The germline CDR1 and CDR2 sequences are SGHVS and FNYEAQ. V dropped 2 bases and J dropped 0 bases, with 10 bases sitting between them.

This rearrangement joins TRBV19 to TRBJ2-4; TRBD1 matches at 10 bases. Germline trimming cut 7 bases from V and 6 bases from J; bases unmatched to any gene: 15. The germline V gene has CDR1 LNHDA and CDR2 SQIVND (reference sequence). The CDR3 is 17 residues long. CDR3 DNA: TGTGCCAGTACCGAGAGAGGGACAGGGGATCTCACAAACATTCAGTACTTC. This sequence encodes CASTERGTGDLTNIQYF.